This TCR beta chain was captured by sequencing in a study of identical twins. From the 5' RACE reads, TCRdb called clonotypes with MiXCR, one entry per CDR3 protein. The table includes approximately 210,000 distinct CDR3 sequences, around a tenth detected once. With 1 base removed from V and 3 bases from J, the gap between germline ends came to 1 base. CDR3 length equals 12 residues. The V gene's germline CDR1 is SGHRS and CDR2 YFSETQ. The rearrangement joins TRBV5-1 to TRBJ1-4, with D unclear. The sample taken for sequencing was memory (CD45RO+) T cells sorted from blood. This TCR was sampled from a woman in her late teens or twenties in good health. Written as DNA, the CDR3 is TGCGCCAGCAGCTTGTCTAATGAAAAACTGTTTTTT. Amino acids: CASSLSNEKLFF.